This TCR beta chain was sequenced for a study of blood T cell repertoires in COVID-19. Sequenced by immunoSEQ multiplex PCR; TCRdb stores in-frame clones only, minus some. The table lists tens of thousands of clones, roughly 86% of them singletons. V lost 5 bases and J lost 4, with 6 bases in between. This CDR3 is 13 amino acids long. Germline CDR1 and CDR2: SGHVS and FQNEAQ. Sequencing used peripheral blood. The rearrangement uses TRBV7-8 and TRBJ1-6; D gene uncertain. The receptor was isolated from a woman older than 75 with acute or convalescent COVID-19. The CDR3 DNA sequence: TGTGCCAGCAGCCCCTATTATAATTCACCCCTCCACTTT. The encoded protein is CASSPYYNSPLHF.